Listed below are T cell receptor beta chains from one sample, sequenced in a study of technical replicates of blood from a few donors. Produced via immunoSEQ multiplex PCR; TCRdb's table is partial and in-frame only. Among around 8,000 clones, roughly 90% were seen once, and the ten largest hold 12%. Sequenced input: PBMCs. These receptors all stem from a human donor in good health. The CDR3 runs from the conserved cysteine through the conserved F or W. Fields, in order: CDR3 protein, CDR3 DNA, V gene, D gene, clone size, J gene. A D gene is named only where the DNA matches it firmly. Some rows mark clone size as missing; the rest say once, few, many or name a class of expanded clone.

CDR3: CASSTLDRGLNTEAFF
DNA: TGTGCCAGTAGTACCCTAGACAGGGGTTTGAACACTGAAGCTTTCTTT
V: TRBV19
D: TRBD1
size: -
J: TRBJ1-1

CDR3: CASSPPAGVTYEQYF
DNA: TGCGCCAGCTCCCCACCAGCGGGAGTAACCTACGAGCAGTACTTC
V: TRBV10-2
D: TRBD2
size: -
J: TRBJ2-7

CDR3: CASSFGGPLIDYTF
DNA: TGTGCCAGCAGCTTTGGCGGTCCCCTGATTGACTACACCTTC
V: TRBV5-6
D: -
size: medium-sized
J: TRBJ1-2

CDR3: CASSLAGGKVNEQFF
DNA: TGTGCCAGCAGCTTAGCGGGAGGGAAGGTAAATGAGCAGTTCTTC
V: TRBV7-9
D: TRBD2
size: -
J: TRBJ2-1

CDR3: CASSVGSGTRYEQFF
DNA: TGCGCCAGCAGCGTGGGGTCCGGGACTAGGTATGAGCAGTTCTTC
V: TRBV5-1
D: TRBD2
size: -
J: TRBJ2-1

CDR3: CASSALAGPTYEQYF
DNA: TGTGCCAGCAGTGCGTTAGCGGGACCCACCTACGAGCAGTACTTC
V: TRBV6-1
D: TRBD2
size: -
J: TRBJ2-7

CDR3: CAIRGQGGTGELFF
DNA: TGTGCCATCAGGGGACAGGGGGGTACCGGGGAGCTGTTTTTT
V: TRBV10-3
D: TRBD1
size: -
J: TRBJ2-2

CDR3: CAWSVEGMQYF
DNA: TGTGCCTGGAGTGTAGAGGGAATGCAGTACTTC
V: TRBV30
D: -
size: -
J: TRBJ2-7

CDR3: CASSQGSERESYNEQFF
DNA: TGCGCCAGCAGCCAAGGATCGGAGCGGGAGTCCTACAATGAGCAGTTCTTC
V: TRBV4-1
D: TRBD2
size: -
J: TRBJ2-1

CDR3: CASSPAGYSSGNTIYF
DNA: TGTGCCAGCTCACCAGCGGGATATAGCTCTGGAAACACCATATATTTT
V: TRBV18
D: -
size: -
J: TRBJ1-3

CDR3: CASSEDGLTGELFF
DNA: TGTGCCAGCAGTGAAGACGGACTCACCGGGGAGCTGTTTTTT
V: TRBV6-1
D: -
size: -
J: TRBJ2-2

CDR3: CAWTRGLPAFEAFF
DNA: TGTGCCTGGACACGCGGACTTCCAGCCTTCGAAGCTTTCTTT
V: TRBV30
D: -
size: -
J: TRBJ1-1

CDR3: CASSTLYGGANTGELFF
DNA: TGTGCCAGCAGTACTCTTTACGGCGGAGCGAACACCGGGGAGCTGTTTTTT
V: TRBV5-4
D: -
size: -
J: TRBJ2-2

CDR3: CAISESASRKETQYF
DNA: TGTGCCATCAGTGAGTCGGCTAGCAGAAAAGAGACCCAGTACTTC
V: TRBV10-3
D: -
size: once
J: TRBJ2-5

CDR3: CASSSRAGVQETQYF
DNA: TGTGCCAGCAGCTCAAGAGCGGGAGTTCAAGAGACCCAGTACTTC
V: TRBV11-2
D: TRBD2
size: -
J: TRBJ2-5